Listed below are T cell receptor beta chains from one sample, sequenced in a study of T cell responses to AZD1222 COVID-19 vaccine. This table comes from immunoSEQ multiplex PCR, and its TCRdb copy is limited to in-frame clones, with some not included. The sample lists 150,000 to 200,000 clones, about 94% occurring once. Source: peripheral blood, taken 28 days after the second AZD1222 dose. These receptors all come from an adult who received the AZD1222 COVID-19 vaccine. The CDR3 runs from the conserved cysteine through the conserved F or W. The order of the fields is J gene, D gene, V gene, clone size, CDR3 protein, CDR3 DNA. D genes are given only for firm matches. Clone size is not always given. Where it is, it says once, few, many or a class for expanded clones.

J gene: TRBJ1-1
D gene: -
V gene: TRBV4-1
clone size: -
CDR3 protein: CASSQVDRQVEAFF
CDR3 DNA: TGCGCCAGCAGCCAAGTCGATAGACAAGTTGAAGCTTTCTTT

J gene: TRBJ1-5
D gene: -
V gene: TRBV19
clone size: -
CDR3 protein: CASSISGASNQPQHF
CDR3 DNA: TGTGCCAGTAGTATATCAGGGGCTAGCAATCAGCCCCAGCATTTT

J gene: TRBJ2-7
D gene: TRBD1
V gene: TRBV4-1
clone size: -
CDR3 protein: CASSHRDRDEQYF
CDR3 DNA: TGCGCCAGCAGCCATCGGGACAGGGACGAGCAGTACTTC

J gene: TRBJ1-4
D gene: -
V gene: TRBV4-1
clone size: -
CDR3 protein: CASSLPSEKLFF
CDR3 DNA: TGCGCCAGCAGTCTGCCTTCTGAAAAACTGTTTTTT

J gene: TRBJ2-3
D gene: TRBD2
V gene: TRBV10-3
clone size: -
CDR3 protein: CAISDRRGSTDTQYF
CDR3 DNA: TGTGCCATCAGTGATCGGCGGGGGAGCACAGATACGCAGTATTTT

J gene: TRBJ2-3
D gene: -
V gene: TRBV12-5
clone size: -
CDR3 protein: CASGRGDTQYF
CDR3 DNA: TGTGCTAGTGGCCGAGGAGATACGCAGTATTTT

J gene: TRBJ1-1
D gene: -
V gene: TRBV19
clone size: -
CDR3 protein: CASNTRGQSITEAFF
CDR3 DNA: TGTGCCAGTAATACGAGAGGACAGAGCATCACTGAAGCTTTCTTT

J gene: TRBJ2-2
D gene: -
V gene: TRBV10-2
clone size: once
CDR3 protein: CASSERVVAGELFF
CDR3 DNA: TGCGCCAGCAGTGAGAGGGTTGTCGCCGGGGAGCTGTTTTTT

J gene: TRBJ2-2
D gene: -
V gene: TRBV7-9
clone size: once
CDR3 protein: CASSLGADSVNTGELFF
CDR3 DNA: TGTGCCAGCAGCTTAGGAGCGGACAGCGTGAACACCGGGGAGCTGTTTTTT

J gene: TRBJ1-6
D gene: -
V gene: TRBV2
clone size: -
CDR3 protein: CASSTTRYNSPLHF
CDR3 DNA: TGTGCCAGCAGTACGACACGGTATAATTCACCCCTCCACTTT

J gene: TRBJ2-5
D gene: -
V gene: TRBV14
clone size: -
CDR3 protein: CASSPLSLETQYF
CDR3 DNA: TGTGCCAGCAGCCCGCTCTCCCTAGAGACCCAGTACTTC

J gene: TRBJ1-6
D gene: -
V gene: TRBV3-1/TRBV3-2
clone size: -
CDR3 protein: CASSHPSSYNSPLHF
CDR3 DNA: TGTGCCAGCAGCCACCCCAGCTCCTATAATTCACCCCTCCACTTT

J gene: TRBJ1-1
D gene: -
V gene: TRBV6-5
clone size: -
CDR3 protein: CASSYQGYTEAFF
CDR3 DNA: TGTGCCAGCAGTTATCAGGGATATACTGAAGCTTTCTTT

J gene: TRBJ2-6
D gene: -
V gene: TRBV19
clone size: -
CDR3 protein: CASSMEGQSYTSGANVLTF
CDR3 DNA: TGTGCCAGTAGTATGGAGGGACAGAGTTATACCTCTGGGGCCAACGTCCTGACTTTC

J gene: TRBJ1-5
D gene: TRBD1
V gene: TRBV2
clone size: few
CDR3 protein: CASTRQGNQPQHF
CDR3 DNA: TGTGCCAGCACGAGACAGGGGAATCAGCCCCAGCATTTT

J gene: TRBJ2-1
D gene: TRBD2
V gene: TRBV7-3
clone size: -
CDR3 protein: CASSSPTAGYNEQFF
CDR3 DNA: TGTGCCAGCAGCTCCCCGACAGCGGGGTACAATGAGCAGTTCTTC

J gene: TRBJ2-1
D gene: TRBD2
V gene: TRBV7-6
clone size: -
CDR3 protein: CASSPIFGLAGGAHGYEQFF
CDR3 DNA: TGTGCCAGCAGCCCAATCTTTGGACTAGCGGGGGGGGCCCACGGGTATGAGCAGTTCTTC